This TCR beta chain was profiled in a study of OX40 agonist ivuxolimab in advanced cancers. Looking at the study overall: Patient treatment consisted of intravenous ivuxolimab administration every 2 weeks at 0.01 to 10 mg/kg. Findings of the study overall: Near-lowest levels of clonal expansion characterized partial responders at 0.1-3.0 mg/kg.

Trimming removed 5 bases from V and 4 bases from J; junction bases left unmatched: 11. The CDR3 runs to 16 residues. CDR1 and CDR2 from the germline V gene are SGHAT and FQNNGV. About this clone itself: Its target is not known.

The assay was immunoSEQ multiplex PCR, and TCRdb's table has in-frame clones only and misses some. Among 65,000 to 75,000 clones listed, about 90% were seen once. The material sequenced was CD4+ or CD8+ T cells sorted from blood, taken in a trial of the OX40 agonist ivuxolimab. The receptor was derived from an adult with an advanced solid tumor such as melanoma, head and neck, liver or kidney cancer. The chain employs TRBV11-2 and TRBJ2-3, with 8 bases matching TRBD1. CDR3 sequence: CASSQGVRGPADTQYF. CDR3 coding DNA: TGTGCCAGCAGCCAAGGGGTCAGGGGGCCGGCAGATACGCAGTATTTT.